This T cell receptor (beta chain) was found in a study of cytomegalovirus exposure and HLA in healthy donors. In its sample, this clone was seen once. The CDR3 has 15 residues. The ends lost 4 bases at V and 3 bases at J; junction bases unmatched: 3. CDR1 SEHNR and CDR2 FQNEAQ come from the germline V gene (reference sequence). 60 Vbeta and 13 Jbeta primers were used in PCR. Sequencing was performed with immunoSEQ multiplex PCR; in TCRdb, only in-frame clones are kept and a portion is missing. The sample lists 75,000 to 95,000 clones, less than 85% occurring once. The receptor's source is a human donor in good health. V usage is TRBV7-9 and J usage is TRBJ2-1, with TRBD1 identical over 10 bases. Material for sequencing was PBMCs. In DNA, the CDR3 is TGTGCCAGCAGCTCGGGACAGGGGTTCTACAATGAGCAGTTCTTC. It encodes CASSSGQGFYNEQFF.